One sample yielded the 30 T cell receptor beta chains listed below, sequenced in a study of post-analysis software for immune sequencing data. The TCR beta cDNA libraries carried unique molecular identifiers. TCRdb redid the calling of the PCR reads with MiXCR, one entry per CDR3 protein. The repertoire holds about 540,000 distinct CDR3 sequences, approximately 34% seen once, with around 6.1% in the top ten. Study-level results: Controls showed lower frequencies than patients for five or six TRBV segments, and TRBV5-6, TRBV5-1 and TRBV20-1 were among these.

The antigens of these receptors remain unknown. Sequencing was carried out using blood. The receptors originated from a girl aged 2 to 17 with multiple sclerosis.

The CDR3 reads CASSLLVYGYTF. DNA for the CDR3: TGTGCCAGCAGCTTATTGGTCTATGGCTACACCTTC. This chain joins TRBV7-2 and TRBJ1-2; the D is unclear. The germline gives CDR1 SGHTA, CDR2 FQGNSA. This CDR3 region has 12 residues. Trimming shortened V by 2 bases and J by 4 bases, and 5 bases separated the two germline ends.

V and J are TRBV20-1 and TRBJ2-1, with TRBD2 matching 11 bases. CDR3 length: 14 residues. The V gene end was trimmed by 3 bases and the J gene end by 3 bases; junction bases not matched to a gene: 1. Germline loops: CDR1 DFQATT, CDR2 SNEGSKA (reference sequence). The CDR3 nucleotides are TGCAGTGCTAGGACTAGCGGGGTCTACAATGAGCAGTTCTTC. Amino acid sequence: CSARTSGVYNEQFF.

The genes are TRBV12-3 or TRBV12-4 and TRBJ1-1; the match to TRBD1 covers 8 bases. The CDR3 covers 14 residues. Trimming removed 6 bases from V and 4 bases from J; junction bases left unmatched: 7. In DNA, the CDR3 is TGTGCCAGCAGCCTTACACAGGGGGGCACTGAAGCTTTCTTT. Protein sequence: CASSLTQGGTEAFF.

This chain joins TRBV20-1 and TRBJ1-1; tentative D call: TRBD1 (6 bases). Looked up from germline, CDR1 is DFQATT and CDR2 is SNEGSKA (reference sequence). The CDR3 is 13 residues long. V was trimmed by 5 bases and J by 1 base, leaving 11 bases between them. CDR3: CSAVSQGNTEAFF. The CDR3 nucleotides read TGCAGTGCTGTCTCACAGGGGAACACTGAAGCTTTCTTT.

The chain couples TRBV6-4 to TRBJ2-7, with TRBD1 matching over 7 bases. J was trimmed by 6 bases and V by 7 bases; bases with no gene match: 9. The CDR3 runs 13 residues. Germline values: CDR1 MRHNA, CDR2 SNTAGT. The CDR3: CASTPDRLSEQYF. DNA for the CDR3: TGTGCCAGCACCCCGGACAGGTTGAGCGAGCAGTACTTC.

The genes are TRBV29-1 and TRBJ2-3; no firm D call. CDR3 length equals 13 residues. CDR1 SQVTM and CDR2 ANQGSEA come from the germline V gene. The ends were cut back, 4 bases at V and 2 bases at J, with 10 bases in the middle. The CDR3 here is CSVGGSYTDTQYF. CDR3 nucleotide sequence: TGCAGCGTTGGTGGCAGTTACACAGATACGCAGTATTTT.

This clonotype appeared a few times. The rearrangement joins TRBV6-6 to TRBJ1-1, with 8 bases lining up with TRBD1. The J segment lost 7 bases and the V segment lost 5 bases, leaving 12 bases of the junction unmatched. The CDR3 has 15 amino acids. The germline CDR1 and CDR2 sequences are MNHNY and SVGAGI (reference sequence). This CDR3 reads CASSHPGQGGGEAFF. CDR3 sequence (DNA): TGTGCCAGCAGTCACCCCGGACAGGGCGGGGGTGAAGCTTTCTTT.

The rearrangement links TRBV6-1 to TRBJ2-4, with TRBD2 as a possible D gene (6 bases). Germline V lookup: CDR1 MNHNS, CDR2 SASEGT. CDR3 size: 13 residues. V gave up 4 bases and J gave up 13 bases, with 17 bases separating them. This chain's CDR3 is CASSAAGKGEQYF. DNA of the CDR3: TGTGCCAGCAGTGCCGCGGGGAAAGGAGAGCAGTACTTC.

This clonotype was seen a few times. The gene calls are TRBV29-1 and TRBJ1-2; the D gene is possibly TRBD1 (6 bases). CDR1 SQVTM and CDR2 ANQGSEA come from the germline V gene. The CDR3 is made up of 13 amino acids. Between the trimmed V and J ends, which lost 0 bases and 6 bases, there was a span of 11 bases. CDR3 coding DNA: TGCAGCGTTGAAGAGGCAGGGGATAATGGCTACACCTTC. This encodes CSVEEAGDNGYTF.

This clonotype was found a few times. This chain connects TRBV20-1 to TRBJ2-4, with D uncertain. Trimming removed 5 bases from V and 0 bases from J, with 14 bases in between. The CDR3 has 15 residues. From germline, CDR1 is DFQATT and CDR2 SNEGSKA (reference sequence). Here the CDR3 reads CSADEPDLAKNIQYF. In DNA, the CDR3 is TGCAGTGCTGACGAACCCGACCTAGCCAAAAACATTCAGTACTTC.

This clonotype was picked up a small number of times. The chain couples TRBV5-1 to TRBJ1-2, with D possibly TRBD1 on 5 matching bases. The V gene's germline CDR1 is SGHRS and CDR2 YFSETQ. There are 16 residues in the CDR3. Trimming stripped 4 bases from V and 3 bases from J, with 19 bases between. The CDR3 region is CASSGSGPPWDYGYTF. CDR3 bases: TGCGCCAGCAGCGGGTCGGGACCGCCTTGGGACTATGGCTACACCTTC.

This clonotype was picked up a small number of times. The J gene is TRBJ2-3, the V gene TRBV9, with unresolved D. Germline V CDR1 and CDR2: SGDLS, YYNGEE. With 4 bases removed from V and 4 bases from J, the gap between germline ends came to 10 bases. CDR3 length: 13 residues. This CDR3 is CASSSKTPDTQYF. CDR3 in DNA: TGTGCCAGCAGCTCGAAAACACCAGATACGCAGTATTTT.

This clonotype was detected only a few times. The chain couples TRBV5-6 to TRBJ1-1; no firm D call. Germline values: CDR1 SGHDT, CDR2 YYEEEE. The CDR3 spans 15 residues. The V end was cut by 4 bases, the J end by 1 base, with 14 bases between. CDR3 nucleotides: TGTGCCAGCAGCCCCCCGGGGATACAGAACACTGAAGCTTTCTTT. It is translated as CASSPPGIQNTEAFF.

Ten or more counts support this clonotype. The gene calls are TRBV4-1 and TRBJ1-2; 7 positions agree with TRBD1. The CDR3 totals 15 residues. The V gene end was trimmed by 2 bases and the J gene end by 3 bases; junction bases not matched to a gene: 6. Germline-derived CDR1 and CDR2 are MGHRA and YSYEKL. CDR3: CASSQTTGTDYGYTF. The CDR3 DNA is TGCGCCAGCAGCCAAACTACCGGGACAGACTATGGCTACACCTTC.

The chain carries TRBV12-3 or TRBV12-4 and TRBJ2-2; 9 bases agree with TRBD1. With 4 bases clipped from V and 6 bases from J, the junction kept 6 bases outside the gene matches. The CDR3 contains 15 residues. The CDR3 sequence is CASSSDRGSPGELFF. CDR3 sequence (DNA): TGTGCCAGCAGTTCGGACAGGGGTTCGCCCGGGGAGCTGTTTTTT.

This rearrangement joins TRBV7-8 to TRBJ2-1; a weak D match, TRBD1 (6 bases). The CDR3 is 17 residues long. Germline loops: CDR1 SGHVS, CDR2 FQNEAQ. With 3 bases removed from V and 0 bases from J, the gap between germline ends came to 15 bases. The CDR3, as DNA: TGTGCCAGCAGCTTGGGGGACACCTCGAGCTCCTACAATGAGCAGTTCTTC. Amino acids: CASSLGDTSSSYNEQFF.

The CDR3 region has the DNA TGCGCCAGCAGCCCTGGGACTAGCGGGAAGAACACCGGGGAGCTGTTTTTT. Amino acids: CASSPGTSGKNTGELFF. The chain couples TRBV4-1 to TRBJ2-2; 13 bases match TRBD2. The germline V gene encodes CDR1 MGHRA and CDR2 YSYEKL. The CDR3 contains 17 residues. Germline trimming cut 4 bases from V and 1 base from J; bases unmatched to any gene: 3.

This clonotype was counted only a few times. The CDR3 DNA reads TGTGCCATCAGTGAGTCCACTAGCGGGGGAACAGATACGCAGTATTTT. Its protein product is CAISESTSGGTDTQYF. The chain carries TRBV10-3 and TRBJ2-3; 11 bases match TRBD2. Germline values: CDR1 ENHRY, CDR2 SYGVKD. Unmatched junction bases numbered 2, after V lost 0 bases and J lost 3 bases. The CDR3 spans 16 residues.

This clonotype has only a few counts. The chain employs TRBV6-5 and TRBJ1-2; D gene unclear. CDR1 is MNHEY and CDR2 is SVGAGI in the germline V gene. The CDR3 is made up of 12 amino acids. The germline V and J ends were trimmed by 5 bases and 2 bases, with 6 bases remaining between them. The CDR3 DNA reads as TGTGCCAGCAGTGAGTTAAACTATGGCTACACCTTC. It specifies CASSELNYGYTF.

V and J are TRBV5-1 and TRBJ1-2, with D perhaps TRBD1 (5 bases). Trimming left V 3 bases short and J 8 bases short, with 17 bases between. Germline values: CDR1 SGHRS, CDR2 YFSETQ. CDR3 length: 14 amino acids. CDR3 DNA sequence: TGCGCCAGCAGCTCGACGAGACACAGGTGGGGCTACACCTTC. Its translation: CASSSTRHRWGYTF.

The V and J genes are TRBV20-1 and TRBJ1-5; TRBD1 aligns across 8 bases. In germline, CDR1 is DFQATT, CDR2 SNEGSKA (reference sequence). This CDR3 contains 16 residues. The V and J ends lost 1 base and 2 bases, in that order; junction bases with no gene match: 7. The CDR3 DNA follows: TGCAGTGCTAGAGGTCAATCGGACAGGGGCAATCAGCCCCAGCATTTT. It encodes CSARGQSDRGNQPQHF.

In its sample, this clonotype was seen a few times. The chain carries TRBV5-1 and TRBJ1-1; weak D call: TRBD1 (5 bases). Germline loops: CDR1 SGHRS, CDR2 YFSETQ. V gave up 4 bases and J gave up 1 base, with 17 bases separating them. The length of the CDR3 is 16 residues. The CDR3 DNA reads TGCGCCAGCAGCGCCACCGGGGGGTCCGGGAACACTGAAGCTTTCTTT. Encoded protein: CASSATGGSGNTEAFF.

The rearrangement links TRBV20-1 to TRBJ1-1, with 8 bases fitting TRBD1. After removal of 5 bases from V and 2 bases from J, the junction contained 7 bases not matched to a gene. The V gene's germline CDR1 is DFQATT and CDR2 SNEGSKA (reference sequence). The CDR3 contains 14 residues. CDR3: CSALQGGVNTEAFF. The CDR3, as DNA: TGCAGTGCTCTACAGGGGGGGGTTAACACTGAAGCTTTCTTT.

This clonotype was seen repeatedly, ten times or more. The rearrangement links TRBV5-1 to TRBJ2-6; 7 bases agree with TRBD1. Germline loops: CDR1 SGHRS, CDR2 YFSETQ. The CDR3 is 15 amino acids. The V gene end was trimmed by 3 bases and the J gene end by 4 bases; junction bases not matched to a gene: 4. This CDR3 reads CASSYDRVGANVLTF. In nucleotides, the CDR3 is TGCGCCAGCAGCTATGACAGGGTCGGGGCCAACGTCCTGACTTTC.

V usage is TRBV11-2 and J usage is TRBJ2-1; 7 bases line up with TRBD1. V was pared by 5 bases and J by 4 bases, with 11 bases of the junction left unmatched. Looked up from germline, CDR1 is SGHAT and CDR2 is FQNNGV. There are 16 residues in the CDR3. The CDR3 spells CASSPLQGPKYNEQFF. The DNA for the CDR3 is TGTGCCAGCAGCCCACTACAGGGGCCAAAATACAATGAGCAGTTCTTC.

This clonotype came up many times. The chain links TRBV12-3 or TRBV12-4 to TRBJ2-5; D not certain. The CDR3 extends over 15 amino acids. Trimming took off 5 bases at V and 2 bases at J, with 15 bases between the two ends. For the CDR3, the DNA is TGTGCCAGCAGTATAAGGGTTACCGAACAAGAGACCCAGTACTTC. Translated: CASSIRVTEQETQYF.

This rearrangement joins TRBV3-1 to TRBJ1-1; a weak D match, TRBD1 (6 bases). Trimming removed 7 bases from V and 1 base from J, with 10 bases in between. The CDR3 has 13 residues. Germline CDR1 is LGHDT and CDR2 is YNNKEL (reference sequence). As DNA, the CDR3 is TGTGCCAGCACCAACAGGGCGAACACTGAAGCTTTCTTT. Encoded protein: CASTNRANTEAFF.

This clonotype was recorded a few times. The gene calls are TRBV9 and TRBJ2-1, with D possibly TRBD2 on 6 matching bases. The CDR3 is 16 amino acids. Germline values: CDR1 SGDLS, CDR2 YYNGEE. The ends were cut back, 0 bases at V and 4 bases at J, with 14 bases in the middle. CDR3 sequence reads: CASSVATSSLYNEQFF. In nucleotides, the CDR3 is TGTGCCAGCAGCGTAGCTACTAGCTCCCTGTACAATGAGCAGTTCTTC. Variable domain in full (rest from reference TRBV9 and TRBJ2-1): DSGVTQTPKHLITATGQRVTLRCSPRSGDLSVYWYQQSLDQGLQFLIQYYNGEERAKGNILERFSAQQFPDLHSELNLSSLELGDSALYFCASSVATSSLYNEQFFGPGTRLTVL.

The rearrangement joins TRBV5-6 to TRBJ2-7, with 14 bases matching TRBD2. The CDR3 sequence is 21 residues long. After removal of 0 bases from V and 10 bases from J, the junction contained 24 bases not matched to a gene. The germline V gene has CDR1 SGHDT and CDR2 YYEEEE. The CDR3 protein is CASSLDPRRLAGGPPLGSQYF. CDR3 DNA: TGTGCCAGCAGCTTGGACCCCCGACGACTAGCGGGGGGGCCCCCCTTGGGGTCCCAGTACTTC.

The chain couples TRBV4-1 to TRBJ2-7; D call uncertain. The CDR3 totals 15 residues. The V end was cut by 3 bases, the J end by 0 bases, with 12 bases between. Germline V gene lookup returns CDR1 MGHRA and CDR2 YSYEKL. In DNA, the CDR3 is TGCGCCAGCAGCCAGGCCCAGGTGGGCTCCTACGAGCAGTACTTC. It codes for CASSQAQVGSYEQYF.